The 9 T cell receptor beta chains given below trace back to one sample, sequenced in a study of shared clonotypes between healthy human individuals. Sequenced by immunoSEQ multiplex PCR; TCRdb stores in-frame clones only, minus some. The table lists approximately 980,000 clones, 76% of them singletons. What was sequenced was memory CD4+ T cells sorted from blood. Subset noted: CD45RA-negative fraction. All receptors come from a young man in good health.

This sequence joins TRBV11-2 and TRBJ2-7; TRBD2 aligns across 13 bases. CDR3 length equals 14 residues. The J segment lost 6 bases and the V segment lost 8 bases, leaving 7 bases of the junction unmatched. CDR1 and CDR2 (germline): SGHAT, FQNNGV. The CDR3 here is CASGKLAGGPEQYF. The CDR3 bases are TGTGCCAGCGGCAAACTAGCGGGGGGGCCCGAGCAGTACTTC.

On this clone: The sample carries other DNA sequences with the same CDR3. The V and J genes are TRBV5-5 and TRBJ1-5; D is ambiguous. This CDR3 comprises 13 residues. V was trimmed by 0 bases and J by 5 bases, leaving 6 bases between them. Per the germline V gene, CDR1 is SGHKS and CDR2 is YYEKEE (reference sequence). CDR3 bases: TGTGCCAGCAGCTTGGCGGAAGATCAGCCCCAGCATTTT. Its protein is CASSLAEDQPQHF.

This chain connects TRBV6-6 to TRBJ2-7, with D perhaps TRBD1 (6 bases). Germline CDR1 and CDR2: MNHNY and SVGAGI (reference sequence). V lost 6 bases to trimming and J lost 0 bases, with 12 bases between them. The CDR3 has 14 amino acids. CDR3 amino acids: CASRPPGVSYEQYF. CDR3 DNA: TGTGCCAGCAGGCCCCCAGGGGTCTCCTACGAGCAGTACTTC.

This clone was observed a handful of times. The J gene is TRBJ2-4, the V gene TRBV7-3; TRBD1 agrees at 9 bases. CDR3 size: 12 residues. The germline V gene has CDR1 SGHTA and CDR2 FQGTGA. V dropped 5 bases and J dropped 15; count of bases not matched to a gene: 8. CDR3 protein: CASSREGTGMYF. CDR3 DNA: TGTGCCAGCAGCCGTGAAGGGACAGGGATGTACTTC.

The rearrangement joins TRBV7-2 to TRBJ2-5; D not resolved. V lost 4 bases and J lost 4, with 10 bases in between. Germline V lookup: CDR1 SGHTA, CDR2 FQGNSA. The CDR3 is made up of 13 amino acids. Written as DNA, the CDR3 is TGTGCCAGCAGCTCTGGTCTGGGAGAGACCCAGTACTTC. Its protein product is CASSSGLGETQYF.

The rearrangement uses TRBV6-6 and TRBJ2-7; TRBD2 matches at 7 bases. Per the germline V gene, CDR1 is MNHNY and CDR2 is SVGAGI (reference sequence). CDR3 size: 15 residues. With 5 bases clipped from V and 0 bases from J, the junction kept 7 bases outside the gene matches. In nucleotides, the CDR3 is TGTGCCAGCAGTGGGGGAGGGAGGAGCTCCTACGAGCAGTACTTC. Protein sequence: CASSGGGRSSYEQYF.

The rearrangement joins TRBV5-1 to TRBJ2-7, with D uncertain. The CDR3 is made up of 12 amino acids. Trimming took off 3 bases at V and 3 bases at J, with 7 bases between the two ends. The V gene's germline CDR1 is SGHRS and CDR2 YFSETQ. The CDR3 DNA reads as TGCGCCAGCAGCTCAACAGACTACGAGCAGTACTTC. Translated, it gives CASSSTDYEQYF.

As for this clone: Different DNA sequences within this sample yield the same CDR3. This chain links TRBV30 with TRBJ2-5, with TRBD2 as a possible D gene (5 bases). The CDR3 loop spans 13 amino acids. V was shortened by 0 bases and J by 2 bases, with 7 bases between the two germline ends. CDR1 and CDR2 from the germline V gene are GTSNPN and SVGIG (reference sequence). The CDR3: CAWSVGGQETQYF. The DNA for the CDR3 is TGTGCCTGGAGTGTAGGCGGGCAAGAGACCCAGTACTTC.

The genes are TRBV7-2 and TRBJ2-1; D is undetermined. This CDR3 comprises 15 residues. The V end was cut by 1 base, the J end by 0 bases, with 7 bases between. CDR1 and CDR2 (germline): SGHTA, FQGNSA. CDR3 sequence reads: CASSLETLSYNEQFF. CDR3 in DNA: TGTGCCAGCAGCTTAGAGACGCTCTCCTACAATGAGCAGTTCTTC.